This TCR beta chain stems from a study of shared clonotypes between healthy human individuals. Study in general: CD4 naive and memory got three plates each, CD8 naive two, CD8 memory one.

With 3 bases removed from V and 3 bases from J, the gap between germline ends came to 12 bases. Per germline, CDR1 MDHEN and CDR2 SYDVKM. The CDR3 has 15 amino acids. An assay was performed, and its level was deep. Evenly divided among several immunoSEQ plates was the genomic DNA of each subset. Roughly 210 ng DNA, approximately 31,000 T cell genomes, went into each sorted-subset replicate PCR. The data were produced by immunoSEQ multiplex PCR, yet TCRdb's version contains in-frame clones alone and is incomplete. The sample lists 2 million or so clones, 90% to 95% occurring once. Source material: naive CD4+ T cells sorted from blood. Subset in this sample: CD45RA+ positively selected. The V and J genes are TRBV28 and TRBJ1-5; possible D gene TRBD1, 5 bases. The sequence came from a man between 18 and 35 years old in good health. CDR3 coding DNA: TGTGCCAGCAGTTTCTTTGACAGCTCCAATCAGCCCCAGCATTTT. Translation gives CASSFFDSSNQPQHF.